The clone carrying this T cell receptor beta chain was detected only a few times. Clones were read by immunoSEQ multiplex PCR, and TCRdb kept only the in-frame ones, dropping some. The table lists under 450,000 clones, 86% of them singletons, with just over 7% in the top ten. The sample belongs to a study of blood T cell repertoires in COVID-19. For the study at large: From T cells, B-cell-depleted T cells, or PBMCs came the material, which was cDNA or gDNA.

The source material was peripheral blood. The TCR sequence derives from an older woman with COVID-19, enrolled during active disease.

CDR3 bases: TGTGCCAGGAGACATTTCACTGAAGCTTTCTTT. The encoded protein is CARRHFTEAFF. This sequence joins TRBV9 and TRBJ1-1; D call uncertain. CDR1 is SGDLS and CDR2 is YYNGEE in the germline V gene. V was cut by 8 bases and J by 4 bases, with 9 bases left in between. The CDR3 is 11 residues long.